Listed below are T cell receptor beta chains from one sample, sequenced in a study of CD8 T cells in ankylosing spondylitis. Via MiXCR, TCRdb re-called the 5' RACE reads, giving one row per CDR3 protein. The data show roughly 370,000 distinct CDR3 sequences, with approximately 20% seen just once and about 16% held by the top ten. The source material was blood, either unsorted or a sorted T cell fraction (not recorded which). The origin of the receptors is a male donor with ankylosing spondylitis. Each CDR3 is given with its conserved first and last residue. Fields, in order: D gene, J gene, V gene, clone size, CDR3 DNA, CDR3 protein. The D gene is left open where the match is weak. Clone size, where shown, is once, few, many, or a class for clones that have expanded.

>NA|TRBJ1-2|TRBV2|NA
TGTGCCAGCACCCCCGAGGGGGGAGGCTACACCTTC
CASTPEGGGYTF
>NA|TRBJ2-7|TRBV6-6|NA
TGTGCCGTATCCACTGTTCCCTACGAGCAGTACTTC
CAVSTVPYEQYF
>NA|TRBJ2-3|TRBV5-1|few
TGCGCCAGCAGCTTGGCGTTAAGCACAGATACGCAGTATTTT
CASSLALSTDTQYF
>TRBD2|TRBJ2-1|TRBV20-1|NA
TGCAGTGCTAGGGAGCCCGGGACTAGCGTCAATGAGCAGTTCTTC
CSAREPGTSVNEQFF
>NA|TRBJ1-1|TRBV20-1|NA
TGCAGTACGGGCCGGGCCACTGAAGCTTTCTTT
CSTGRATEAFF
>NA|TRBJ2-1|TRBV5-1|few
TGCGCCAGCAGCTTGGGACAGGACTACAATGAGCAGTTCTTC
CASSLGQDYNEQFF
>NA|TRBJ2-3|TRBV5-1|NA
TGCGCCAGCAGCTTGACTGCTCCAGATACGCAGTATTTT
CASSLTAPDTQYF
>TRBD2|TRBJ2-3|TRBV5-6|once
TGTGCCAGCACCAAACTAGCGGGAGACGCTGTTCGAGATACGCAGTATTTT
CASTKLAGDAVRDTQYF
>NA|TRBJ2-1|TRBV12-3/TRBV12-4|few
TGTGCCAGCAGTTTTTGGAGAAACAATGAGCAGTTCTTC
CASSFWRNNEQFF
>TRBD1|TRBJ1-5|TRBV7-2|NA
TGTGCCAGCAGCTTAGGGGGGGTCAGGGGGTGGCAGCCCCAGCATTTT
CASSLGGVRGWQPQHF
>TRBD1|TRBJ2-1|TRBV4-1|NA
TGCGCCAGCAGCCGGACCGGACAGGGGAGAAACAATGAGCAGTTCTTC
CASSRTGQGRNNEQFF
>TRBD1|TRBJ2-7|TRBV29-1|many
TGCAGCGTTGCTGTAACGGGACAGGGAGTGAAGTACTTC
CSVAVTGQGVKYF
>TRBD2|TRBJ2-1|TRBV12-3/TRBV12-4|few
TGTGCCAGCACCCCCCGGACTAGCGGATCCTACAATGAGCAGTTCTTC
CASTPRTSGSYNEQFF
>TRBD2|TRBJ2-7|TRBV5-1|NA
TGCGCCAGCAGCCCAAGACCTCTTGGGAGGGAACCCTACGAGCAGTACTTC
CASSPRPLGREPYEQYF
>TRBD1|TRBJ1-5|TRBV12-5|few
TGTGCTAGTGGTTTGCGCTCAGGGGGCTATGAGCCCCAGCATTTT
CASGLRSGGYEPQHF
>TRBD2|TRBJ2-1|TRBV28|few
TGTGCCAGCAGTATCCTTAGCGGGAGGGCCCGAAATGAGCAGTTCTTC
CASSILSGRARNEQFF
>TRBD2|TRBJ2-7|TRBV5-1|NA
TGCGCCAGCAGCTTGTTGCCTAGCGGGAGAACCACCTCCTACGAGCAGTACTTC
CASSLLPSGRTTSYEQYF
>TRBD1|TRBJ2-1|TRBV28|few
TGTGCCAGCAGTGTTAAACAGGGGATGTCATTAAATGAGCAGTTCTTC
CASSVKQGMSLNEQFF
>NA|TRBJ2-3|TRBV28|NA
TGTGCCAGCAGTCGGAAGGGACTGGGGGATACGCAGTATTTT
CASSRKGLGDTQYF
>TRBD2|TRBJ2-5|TRBV12-3/TRBV12-4|few
TGTGCCAGCAGGCCTAGCGGGAGGGCCGCAGAGACCCAGTACTTC
CASRPSGRAAETQYF
>NA|TRBJ2-4|TRBV6-2/TRBV6-3|few
TGTGCCAGCAGATGGGATGGGGCAGTAAACATTCAGTACTTC
CASRWDGAVNIQYF
>NA|TRBJ1-3|TRBV6-1|NA
TGTGCCAGCAGTAGAACGGACGGACTTCACTCTGGAAACACCATATATTTT
CASSRTDGLHSGNTIYF
>NA|TRBJ1-1|TRBV12-3/TRBV12-4|NA
TGTGCCATCTTGTTTATGGGCTCGCACACTGAAGCTTTCTTT
CAILFMGSHTEAFF
>NA|TRBJ1-5|TRBV5-1|few
TGCGCCAGCAGCTTGGGACAGGTGGCGGGTCAGCCCCAGCATTTT
CASSLGQVAGQPQHF
>NA|TRBJ2-4|TRBV6-4|few
TGTGCCAACCTCCCCTGGGGGGGCGAGGACAAAAACATTCAGTACTTC
CANLPWGGEDKNIQYF
>NA|TRBJ2-2|TRBV2|few
TGTGCCAGCAGCGCGAGAACCACTCGGGACACCGGGGAGCTGTTTTTT
CASSARTTRDTGELFF
>NA|TRBJ2-2|TRBV24-1|NA
TGTGCCACCAGAGGGGACATAGGGGACCGGGAGCTGTTTTTT
CATRGDIGDRELFF
>TRBD2|TRBJ2-1|TRBV18|NA
TGTGCCAGCTCACCAAGAGAGATAGCGGGCCCCCAGCAGTTCTTC
CASSPREIAGPQQFF
>TRBD2|TRBJ2-1|TRBV7-2|few
TGTGCCAGCAGCACCAGCGTGCTAGCGGGCTCATACAATGAGCAGTTCTTC
CASSTSVLAGSYNEQFF
>NA|TRBJ2-5|TRBV9|NA
TGTGCCAGCAGCGCCACAGATCTTTGGGAGACCCAGTACTTC
CASSATDLWETQYF
>TRBD2|TRBJ2-3|TRBV7-2|NA
TGTGCCAGCAGCTCAGCTAGCGGGGGCACAGATACGCAGTATTTT
CASSSASGGTDTQYF
>NA|TRBJ2-7|TRBV28|NA
TGTGCCAGCAGTCCTTTATTGGCGGGGGACATCGGATACGAGCAGTACTTC
CASSPLLAGDIGYEQYF
>TRBD2|TRBJ2-7|TRBV11-2|NA
TGTGCCAGCGCTGACTCTAGCGGGGTCTCCTACGAGCAGTACTTC
CASADSSGVSYEQYF
>TRBD1|TRBJ1-1|TRBV4-2|NA
TGTGCCAGCAGCCAATCTAACAGGGGAGGAACTGAAGCTTTCTTT
CASSQSNRGGTEAFF
>TRBD2|TRBJ2-3|TRBV4-2|NA
TGTGCCAGCAGCCAGCGCGGAGCGGGAGGGTACACAGATACGCAGTATTTT
CASSQRGAGGYTDTQYF
>TRBD1|TRBJ2-7|TRBV3-1|once
TGTGCCAGCAGCCAAGTGGGACAGTCCGATTCCTACGAGCAGTACTTC
CASSQVGQSDSYEQYF
>TRBD2|TRBJ2-2|TRBV5-1|NA
TGCGCCAGCAGCTTGGGACTAGCGGGAGTTGTCACCGGGGAGCTGTTTTTT
CASSLGLAGVVTGELFF
>NA|TRBJ2-1|TRBV4-1|NA
TGCGCCAGCAGCCAAGATAACGGGAATGAGCAGTTCTTC
CASSQDNGNEQFF
>TRBD2|TRBJ2-1|TRBV10-3|few
TGTGCCATCAAGGGACTAGCAATCAATGAGCAGTTCTTC
CAIKGLAINEQFF
>NA|TRBJ1-4|TRBV7-9|few
TGTGCCAGCAGCTCTGTAGATGAAAAACTGTTTTTT
CASSSVDEKLFF
>NA|TRBJ2-7|TRBV12-3/TRBV12-4|NA
TGTGCCAGCAGGTTAGAGGGCGGGGGCCGTTTTGCCTACGAGCAGTACTTC
CASRLEGGGRFAYEQYF
>NA|TRBJ1-1|TRBV5-1|few
TGCGCCAGCAGCTTGGAGATAGGGGTGAACACTGAAGCTTTCTTT
CASSLEIGVNTEAFF
>TRBD2|TRBJ2-1|TRBV20-1|NA
TGCAGTGCTATGCGGGAGGGAACCTACAATGAGCAGTTCTTC
CSAMREGTYNEQFF
>TRBD1|TRBJ2-7|TRBV5-6|many
TGTGCCAGCAGCCGGACAGGGGACTTTTTCTCCTACGAGCAGTACTTC
CASSRTGDFFSYEQYF
>NA|TRBJ2-2|TRBV21-1|few
TGTGCCAGCAGCAAAGAGGACAGCACCGGGGAGCTGTTTTTT
CASSKEDSTGELFF
>NA|TRBJ2-3|TRBV29-1|NA
TGCAGCGCCCTAACGAATCCTTTGGGGACCACAGATACGCAGTATTTT
CSALTNPLGTTDTQYF
>NA|TRBJ2-3|TRBV5-1|NA
TGCGCCAGCAGGGTAGGGCCCAAAGCCACAGATACGCAGTATTTT
CASRVGPKATDTQYF
>TRBD1|TRBJ1-6|TRBV7-9|few
TGTGCCAGCAGCTGGACAGGGGGTAGCTCCTATAATTCACCCCTCCACTTT
CASSWTGGSSYNSPLHF
>TRBD2|TRBJ2-1|TRBV9|NA
TGTGCCAGCAGCATCCTAGCGGGAGGCACCTACAATGAGCAGTTCTTC
CASSILAGGTYNEQFF
>NA|TRBJ2-3|TRBV7-6|NA
TGTGCCAGCAGCTTAGAATCCGGTTCTCATACGCAGTATTTT
CASSLESGSHTQYF
>NA|TRBJ2-3|TRBV10-3|many
TGTGCCATCAGTGAGTCGAGGCGGGGTCCGGATACGCAGTATTTT
CAISESRRGPDTQYF
>NA|TRBJ2-7|TRBV7-2|few
TGTGCCAGCAGCTTAGTAAGTGGGAGTTTCTACGAGCAGTACTTC
CASSLVSGSFYEQYF
>NA|TRBJ2-2|TRBV30|few
TGTGCCTGGAGTGTCTGGGACACCGGGGAGCTGTTTTTT
CAWSVWDTGELFF
>TRBD2|TRBJ2-3|TRBV4-1|NA
TGCGCCAGCAGCCAAACAGCGGGACGCACAGATACGCAGTATTTT
CASSQTAGRTDTQYF
>TRBD2|TRBJ2-4|TRBV10-2|NA
TGCGCCAGCGGGGAGACTAGCGGGGTATCTAAAAACATTCAGTACTTC
CASGETSGVSKNIQYF